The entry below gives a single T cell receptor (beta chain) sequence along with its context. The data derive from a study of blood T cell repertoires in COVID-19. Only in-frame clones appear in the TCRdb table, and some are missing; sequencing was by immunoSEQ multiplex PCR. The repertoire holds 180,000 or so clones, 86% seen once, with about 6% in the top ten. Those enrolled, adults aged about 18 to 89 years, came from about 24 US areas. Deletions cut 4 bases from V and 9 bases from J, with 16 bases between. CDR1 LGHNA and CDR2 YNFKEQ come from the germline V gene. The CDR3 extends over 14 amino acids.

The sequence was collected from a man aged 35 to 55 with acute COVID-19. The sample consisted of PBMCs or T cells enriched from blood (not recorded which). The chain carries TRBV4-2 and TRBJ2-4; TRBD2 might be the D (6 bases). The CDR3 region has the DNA TGTGCCAGCAGCCTACTTGGTAGCGGAGGCATTCAGTACTTC. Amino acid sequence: CASSLLGSGGIQYF.